The 16 T cell receptor beta chains presented below share a single source sample, sequenced in a study of T cell repertoires in cytomegalovirus infection. Each CDR3 protein is one row after TCRdb ran MiXCR on the reads. Of around 770,000 distinct CDR3 sequences listed, roughly 29% are singletons. Antigen specificity for these receptors is unknown. This specimen was cultured CD8+ T cells from PBMCs, taken from culture after CMV antigen stimulation. The receptors were sampled from a human donor in good health (CMV status not recorded). Some clones in this sample may be carry-over from other donors' samples.

This clonotype was observed a few times. The rearrangement links TRBV27 to TRBJ1-1; D call uncertain. The V end lost 6 bases, the J end lost 5 bases, and 13 bases lay between the germline ends. The CDR3 sequence is 13 residues long. Germline CDR1 is MNHEY and CDR2 is SMNVEV (reference sequence). CDR3 bases: TGTGCCAGCAGCCTAACGGCCAGGACTGAAGCTTTCTTT. Translation: CASSLTARTEAFF.

This clonotype was observed many times. V is TRBV7-9 and J is TRBJ1-2; 9 nucleotides agree with TRBD1. CDR1 is SEHNR, CDR2 FQNEAQ, per germline (reference sequence). Germline trimming cut 6 bases from V and 6 bases from J; bases unmatched to any gene: 5. The CDR3 runs to 13 residues. CDR3 bases: TGTGCCAGCAGTACTGGACAGGGGCATGGCTACACCTTC. Its translation is CASSTGQGHGYTF.

Ten or more counts support this clonotype. The V gene is TRBV7-2, the J gene TRBJ1-2; D unresolved. The V end was cut by 5 bases, the J end by 4 bases, with 14 bases between. This CDR3 spans 14 amino acids. The germline V gene has CDR1 SGHTA and CDR2 FQGNSA. The CDR3: CASSPAGDTYGYTF. The CDR3 DNA reads as TGTGCCAGCAGCCCAGCCGGGGATACCTATGGCTACACCTTC.

Regarding this clonotype: At one end, the junction sequence differs from germline, possibly due to a read error. This chain links TRBV9 with TRBJ2-1; 7 nucleotides line up with TRBD2. The CDR3 spans 15 residues. Germline V gene data show CDR1 as SGDLS and CDR2 as YYNGEE. The CDR3 DNA is TGTGCCAGCAGCGTAGCGGGGGGTGGGTACAATGAGCTGTTCTTC. This translates into CASSVAGGGYNELFF.

V is TRBV27 and J is TRBJ2-2, with D unclear. This CDR3 is built from 15 residues. Trimming cost V 4 bases and J 0 bases, with 9 bases left between them. Per the germline V gene, CDR1 is MNHEY and CDR2 is SMNVEV (reference sequence). This CDR3 is CASSSWVTNTGELFF. The DNA of the CDR3 is TGTGCCAGCAGTTCTTGGGTTACGAACACCGGGGAGCTGTTTTTT.

The chain carries TRBV5-8 and TRBJ1-1; D is perhaps TRBD1 (6 bases). V lost 5 bases, J lost 4 bases, and 12 bases lay in between. This CDR3 comprises 13 residues. Germline values: CDR1 SGHTS, CDR2 YDEGEE. CDR3 coding DNA: TGTGCCAGCAGTTGGGGGCCCCTCACTGAAGCTTTCTTT. Its translation: CASSWGPLTEAFF.

The CDR3 loop is CASSHRGGLAEETQYF. Here the CDR3 DNA reads TGTGCCAGCAGCCACCGGGGCGGGCTGGCGGAAGAGACCCAGTACTTC. J is TRBJ2-5 and V is TRBV7-8; D may be TRBD1 or TRBD2 (5 bases each). CDR3 length: 16 amino acids. Per the germline V gene, CDR1 is SGHVS and CDR2 is FQNEAQ. The V gene lost 5 bases and the J gene lost 3 bases, with 19 bases spanning the gap.

The V gene is TRBV20-1, the J gene TRBJ2-2; no reliable D call. Trimming removed 5 bases at V and 5 bases at J, with 9 bases between. There are 12 residues in the CDR3. Per the germline V gene, CDR1 is DFQATT and CDR2 is SNEGSKA (reference sequence). Here the CDR3 reads CSAPGPTGELFF. DNA for the CDR3: TGCAGTGCTCCCGGACCAACCGGGGAGCTGTTTTTT.

The V call is TRBV6-1, the J call TRBJ2-7; 7 positions agree with TRBD2. V lost 1 base and J lost 4; bases outside the gene matches: 4. Germline CDR1 MNHNS, CDR2 SASEGT. This CDR3 spans 14 amino acids. Here the CDR3 DNA reads TGTGCCAGCAGTGAAGGGGGGGGTTGGTACGAGCAGTACGTC. Translation: CASSEGGGWYEQYV.

V gene TRBV6-5 combines with J gene TRBJ2-2, with D maybe TRBD2 (6 bases). The CDR3 totals 15 residues. Germline CDR1 MNHEY, CDR2 SVGAGI. The ends were cut back, 2 bases at V and 5 bases at J, with 12 bases in the middle. The CDR3 here is CASSYPGVGTGELFF. DNA for the CDR3: TGTGCCAGCAGTTACCCGGGAGTAGGGACCGGGGAGCTGTTTTTT.

The sample holds a few counts of this clonotype. The chain combines TRBV27 with TRBJ1-3; no firm D call. This CDR3 comprises 15 residues. The germline CDR1 and CDR2 sequences are MNHEY and SMNVEV (reference sequence). With 2 bases removed from V and 1 base from J, the gap between germline ends came to 9 bases. DNA for the CDR3: TGTGCCAGCAGTTTAGGTGGCCGTTCTGGAAACACCATATATTTT. This sequence encodes CASSLGGRSGNTIYF.

This clonotype was seen many times. The V call is TRBV4-1, the J call TRBJ1-2; D unclear. V was trimmed by 0 bases and J by 8 bases, leaving 7 bases between them. The CDR3 runs to 12 residues. Germline V gene lookup returns CDR1 MGHRA and CDR2 YSYEKL. The CDR3 DNA follows: TGCGCCAGCAGCCAAGATGGGTTGGGCTACACCTTC. Translating gives CASSQDGLGYTF.

This clonotype was observed a few times. This sequence joins TRBV10-3 and TRBJ2-5, with TRBD2 matching over 8 bases. Germline CDR1 and CDR2: ENHRY and SYGVKD. CDR3 length equals 15 residues. Losses at the gene ends were 8 bases for V and 2 bases for J; bases not matched to a gene: 10. As DNA, the CDR3 is TGTGCCATCGGTAGATTAGCGGGGACACAAGAGACCCAGTACTTC. Translation gives CAIGRLAGTQETQYF.

Notes on this clonotype: This may be a read error: a much more frequent sequence differs by one nucleotide. Without the conserved terminal phenylalanine or tryptophan, this CDR3 likely stems from a read error. This chain joins TRBV7-3 and TRBJ2-3; D remains ambiguous. V gave up 6 bases and J gave up 0 bases, with 13 bases separating them. CDR3 length: 15 amino acids. Germline assignment: CDR1 SGHTA and CDR2 FQGTGA. CDR3 protein: CASSQDGMSTDTQYI. CDR3 sequence (DNA): TGTGCCAGCAGTCAGGACGGAATGAGCACAGATACGCAGTATATT.

The DNA of the CDR3 is TGTGCCAGTTACGCCGCCCGGACGTCCCTGGTCGATGAGCAGTTCTTC. Amino acids: CASYAARTSLVDEQFF. The chain couples TRBV28 to TRBJ2-1; no firm D call. Per germline, CDR1 MDHEN and CDR2 SYDVKM. This CDR3 comprises 16 residues. V was pared by 9 bases and J by 8 bases, with 26 bases between. The full variable domain, completed using reference TRBV28 and TRBJ2-1, is DVKVTQSSRYLVKRTGEKVFLECVQDMDHENMFWYRQDPGLGLRLIYFSYDVKMKEKGDIPEGYSVSREKKERFSLILESASTNQTSMYLCASYAARTSLVDEQFFGPGTRLTVL.

This chain connects TRBV7-8 to TRBJ1-2; a possible D gene is TRBD1 (5 bases). The germline gives CDR1 SGHVS, CDR2 FQNEAQ. V gave up 4 bases and J gave up 1 base, with 25 bases separating them. The CDR3 extends over 19 amino acids. CDR3 DNA: TGTGCCAGCAGCTGGACGACAGTCAGTATTCAAATGAATAACTATGGCTACACCTTC. Encoded protein: CASSWTTVSIQMNNYGYTF.